The present entry profiles one TCR beta chain with its context. Samples were taken several times over chemoradiotherapy. The record originates from a study of chemoradiotherapy in HPV16-positive cancers. Produced via immunoSEQ multiplex PCR; TCRdb's table is partial and in-frame only. The table shows around 25,000 clones, with over 85% occurring only once. Germline lookup yields CDR1 MNHNS and CDR2 SASEGT. This CDR3 is 13 amino acids long. Trimming stripped 9 bases from V and 2 bases from J, with 11 bases between. This specimen was blood, taken from a patient who underwent chemoradiotherapy. This sequence was found in a human donor with HPV-associated anogenital cancer. The gene calls are TRBV6-1 and TRBJ1-5, with D possibly being TRBD1 (6 bases). The DNA for the CDR3 is TGTGCCAGTAACAGGGCGGGCAATCAGCCCCAGCATTTT. Its translation: CASNRAGNQPQHF.